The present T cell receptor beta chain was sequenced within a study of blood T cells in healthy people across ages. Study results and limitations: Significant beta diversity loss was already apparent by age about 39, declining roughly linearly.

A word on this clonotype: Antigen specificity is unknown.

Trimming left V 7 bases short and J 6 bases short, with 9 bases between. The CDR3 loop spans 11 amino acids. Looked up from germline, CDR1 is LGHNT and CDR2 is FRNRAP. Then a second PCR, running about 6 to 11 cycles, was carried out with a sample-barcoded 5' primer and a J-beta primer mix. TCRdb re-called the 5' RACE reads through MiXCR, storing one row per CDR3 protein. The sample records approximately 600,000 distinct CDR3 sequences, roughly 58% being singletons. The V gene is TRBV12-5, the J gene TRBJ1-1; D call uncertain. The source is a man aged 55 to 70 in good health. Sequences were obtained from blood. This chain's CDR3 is CASEEGPEAFF. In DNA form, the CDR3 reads TGTGCTAGTGAAGAAGGACCTGAAGCTTTCTTT.